Within the sample, the clone carrying this T cell receptor (beta chain) is medium-sized. Its antigen is still unknown. Each TRB amplification used about 250-550 ng of genomic DNA from blood. TRB rearrangements were amplified by multiplex PCR with BIOMED2 TRB-A/B primers. Via MiXCR, TCRdb re-called the multiplex PCR reads, giving one row per CDR3 protein. Among some 4,000 distinct CDR3 sequences listed, 22% were seen once. The CDR3 contains 14 residues. The V end lost 7 bases, the J end lost 9 bases, and 19 bases lay between the germline ends. Looked up from germline, CDR1 is MNHNY and CDR2 is SVGAGI (reference sequence). This specimen belongs to a study of T and B cells in COVID-19 patients. Study results and limitations: Highly clonal in active COVID-19, TRB repertoires exceeded healthy-donor diversity and richness at recovery.

The clonotype was recovered from a human donor with active COVID-19. The sequenced sample consisted of blood. This sequence joins TRBV6-6 and TRBJ1-5; tentatively, D is TRBD1 (6 bases). CDR3 protein: CASTRTDKLPPQHF. As DNA, the CDR3 is TGTGCCAGCACCCGGACAGATAAACTCCCGCCCCAGCATTTT.